This T cell receptor (beta chain) originates from a study of control samples from healthy donors and cancer patients. In its sample, this clone was seen once. Profiled with immunoSEQ multiplex PCR; TCRdb holds only in-frame clones, not every one. Here the sample spans about 270,000 clones, around 79% being singletons. CDR1 and CDR2 from the germline V gene are ENHRY and SYGVKD. The V gene end was trimmed by 5 bases and the J gene end by 5 bases; junction bases not matched to a gene: 7. The CDR3 is made up of 14 amino acids. The TCR was taken from a woman aged 55 to 70 with lung cancer. J is TRBJ1-2 and V is TRBV10-3; 8 positions match TRBD1. Sequenced material: PBMCs. CDR3 nucleotide sequence: TGTGCCATCAGTCCCACAGGGGGAGGATATGGCTACACCTTC. Its translation: CAISPTGGGYGYTF.